What follows describes a single T cell receptor beta chain. The sample comes from a study of blood T cell repertoires in COVID-19. Study-wide background: Samples taken during acute and convalescent COVID-19 were collected in the United States, Italy and Spain.

The ends were cut back, 3 bases at V and 5 bases at J, with 17 bases in the middle. Germline V gene sequence: CDR1 LNHNV, CDR2 YYDKDF (reference sequence). The CDR3 is 16 residues long. In the study's own analysis: Amplification with reference gene primers provided the estimates of nucleated cell counts. The data were produced by immunoSEQ multiplex PCR, yet TCRdb's version contains in-frame clones alone and is incomplete. V and J calls and clone size are given by that table; D and trimming were obtained from the DNA. The sample includes under 200,000 clones, 80% of them seen just once. This clonotype was obtained from a man aged 55 to 70 with acute or convalescent COVID-19. What was sequenced was peripheral blood. This chain uses TRBV15 with TRBJ1-5; a possible D gene is TRBD1 (5 bases). This CDR3 reads CATSSMTGTWDQPQHF. CDR3 bases: TGTGCCACCAGCAGTATGACCGGGACTTGGGATCAGCCCCAGCATTTT.